Following are 28 T cell receptor beta chains from one sample sequenced in a study of shared clonotypes between healthy human individuals. The method was immunoSEQ multiplex PCR; TCRdb's version includes in-frame clones alone and lacks a portion of them. The top ten clones hold around 0.4% of a sample with some 2.4 million clones, roughly 93% of them seen once. Sequencing was done on a sample of naive CD4+ T cells from PBMCs. Subset given: CD45RA+ positively selected. Receptors were obtained from a man in his late teens or twenties in good health. Some clones in this sample may be carry-over from other donors' samples.

The chain is built from TRBV30 and TRBJ1-1; no clear D. V lost 3 bases and J 3 bases, leaving 20 bases between the germline ends. CDR3 length: 16 amino acids. Germline V lookup: CDR1 GTSNPN, CDR2 SVGIG (reference sequence). CDR3 in DNA: TGTGCCTGGAGGGAAATCGGACGCCGCTATCACACTGAAGCTTTCTTT. This codes for CAWREIGRRYHTEAFF.

CDR3 loop: CASSEGSLRGWSNTIYF. In DNA, the CDR3 is TGTGCCAGCAGTGAAGGATCCCTCAGGGGGTGGTCGAACACCATATATTTT. The J gene is TRBJ1-3, the V gene TRBV6-1; 7 bases are a match to TRBD1. The CDR3 consists of 17 residues. Germline V gene sequence: CDR1 MNHNS, CDR2 SASEGT. Germline trimming cut 1 base from V and 7 bases from J; bases unmatched to any gene: 13.

The rearrangement uses TRBV7-8 and TRBJ2-1, with 8 bases matching TRBD2. Germline V lookup: CDR1 SGHVS, CDR2 FQNEAQ. The CDR3 length is 19 residues. Losses at the gene ends were 5 bases for V and 6 bases for J; bases not matched to a gene: 21. The CDR3 region is CASSESGRALFQSVNEQFF. The DNA of the CDR3 is TGTGCCAGCAGCGAATCCGGGAGGGCCCTTTTTCAGTCTGTCAATGAGCAGTTCTTC.

The sample holds one count of this clone. CDR3 protein: CASSPRAGENYEQYF. The CDR3 DNA reads as TGTGCCAGCAGCCCTCGGGCAGGTGAAAACTACGAGCAGTACTTC. J is TRBJ2-7 and V is TRBV11-2; no reliable D call. Between the trimmed V and J ends, which lost 5 bases and 3 bases, there was a span of 17 bases. The CDR3 is 15 residues long. The germline V gene has CDR1 SGHAT and CDR2 FQNNGV.

The chain carries TRBV2 and TRBJ2-2; TRBD1 agrees at 8 bases. The CDR3 sequence is 14 residues long. J gave up 3 bases and V 5 bases, and 2 bases lay outside the gene matches. Germline CDR1 is SNHLY and CDR2 is FYNNEI. For the CDR3, the DNA is TGTGCCAGCAGTCGGACAGGGTACACCGGGGAGCTGTTTTTT. It yields the protein CASSRTGYTGELFF.

The rearrangement links TRBV28 to TRBJ2-1; 10 nucleotides match TRBD1. CDR1 is MDHEN, CDR2 SYDVKM, per germline. V was pared by 2 bases and J by 5 bases, with 9 bases of the junction left unmatched. CDR3 length equals 17 residues. The CDR3 nucleotides read TGTGCCAGCAGTTTAATAGTGGGACAGGGGCTTCACAATGAGCAGTTCTTC. Amino acid sequence: CASSLIVGQGLHNEQFF.

As for this clone: Other DNA sequences from this sample encode an identical CDR3 as well. The chain couples TRBV18 to TRBJ1-1, with D hard to call. Germline V gives CDR1 KGHSH, CDR2 LQKENI. Trimming took off 4 bases at V and 1 base at J, with 7 bases between the two ends. The CDR3 length is 13 residues. CDR3: CASSQNKNTEAFF. The CDR3 nucleotides read TGTGCCAGCTCACAAAACAAGAACACTGAAGCTTTCTTT. Supplemented by reference TRBV18 and TRBJ1-1, the full variable domain reads NAGVMQNPRHLVRRRGQEARLRCSPMKGHSHVYWYRQLPEEGLKFMVYLQKENIIDESGMPKERFSAEFPKEGPSILRIQQVVRGDSAAYFCASSQNKNTEAFFGQGTRLTVV.

The table lists this clone with a count of one. V and J are TRBV19 and TRBJ2-1; 12 nucleotides agree with TRBD2. J was trimmed by 8 bases and V by 4 bases; bases with no gene match: 12. This CDR3 has 17 amino acids. Germline V gene data show CDR1 as LNHDA and CDR2 as SQIVND (reference sequence). Written as DNA, the CDR3 is TGTGCCAGTAGTACCACATTCCTAGCGGGAGGGTTGGATGAGCAGTTCTTC. It yields the protein CASSTTFLAGGLDEQFF.

This chain uses TRBV6-6 with TRBJ2-2; 7 bases align to TRBD1. The V gene end was trimmed by 5 bases and the J gene end by 0 bases; junction bases not matched to a gene: 6. Germline assignment: CDR1 MNHNY and CDR2 SVGAGI (reference sequence). This CDR3 is built from 16 residues. CDR3 sequence (DNA): TGTGCCAGCAGTCTTGGACAGGTAGCGAACACCGGGGAGCTGTTTTTT. This translates into CASSLGQVANTGELFF.

On this clone: A junction boundary mismatches the germline segment, possibly from a read error. Other DNA sequences in the sample encode the same CDR3. This chain joins TRBV4-1 and TRBJ1-1; 11 bases align to TRBD1. The CDR3 is made up of 17 amino acids. CDR1 and CDR2 (germline): MGHRA, YSYEKL. CDR3 protein: CASSHPRRTGGNTEAFF. The CDR3 DNA sequence: TGCGCCAGTAGCCATCCCCGTAGGACAGGGGGCAACACTGAAGCTTTCTTT.

The rearrangement uses TRBV5-1 and TRBJ2-3; 11 positions agree with TRBD2. Germline CDR1 SGHRS, CDR2 YFSETQ. The trim removed 4 bases at V and 2 bases at J, leaving 9 bases unmatched. This CDR3 contains 17 residues. CDR3 bases: TGCGCCAGCAGCCCCGGACTAGCGGGTCGTACCACAGATACGCAGTATTTT. Residues: CASSPGLAGRTTDTQYF. Together with reference TRBV5-1 and TRBJ2-3, the CDR3 gives the full variable domain: KAGVTQTPRYLIKTRGQQVTLSCSPISGHRSVSWYQQTPGQGLQFLFEYFSETQRNKGNFPGRFSGRQFSNSRSEMNVSTLELGDSALYLCASSPGLAGRTTDTQYFGPGTRLTVL.

The rearrangement links TRBV11-2 to TRBJ1-3; a weak D match, TRBD1 (5 bases). The length of the CDR3 is 14 residues. CDR1 SGHAT and CDR2 FQNNGV come from the germline V gene. Trimming shortened V by 5 bases and J by 1 base, and 9 bases separated the two germline ends. As DNA, the CDR3 is TGTGCCAGCAGCGTTGGACATTCTGGAAACACCATATATTTT. This translates into CASSVGHSGNTIYF.

This clone has just one count. The chain couples TRBV7-2 to TRBJ2-7, with TRBD1 matching 9 bases. Germline-derived CDR1 and CDR2 are SGHTA and FQGNSA. Trimming took 1 base from V and 3 from J; bases not matched to a gene: 4. This CDR3 comprises 15 residues. The CDR3 loop is CASSLVGQGNYEQYF. CDR3 DNA: TGTGCCAGCAGCTTAGTAGGACAGGGGAACTACGAGCAGTACTTC.

In DNA, the CDR3 is TGTGCCAGCAGCTCCCGGACTAGCATCGTGTCCTACAATGAGCAGTTCTTC. This sequence encodes CASSSRTSIVSYNEQFF. The chain employs TRBV9 and TRBJ2-1; TRBD2 agrees at 8 bases. CDR1 is SGDLS, CDR2 YYNGEE, per germline. The length of the CDR3 is 17 residues. V trimming: 4 bases; J trimming: 1 base; junction bases outside the gene matches: 10.

The rearrangement joins TRBV5-1 to TRBJ2-4; possible D gene TRBD1, 6 bases. Trimming removed 2 bases from V and 6 bases from J, with 12 bases in between. Germline V lookup: CDR1 SGHRS, CDR2 YFSETQ. This CDR3 region has 14 residues. The CDR3 sequence is CASSLETGTNIQYF. Written as DNA, the CDR3 is TGCGCCAGCAGCTTAGAAACAGGGACAAACATTCAGTACTTC.

Here the CDR3 DNA reads TGTGCCAGCAGTTACGGGGGGTTGGGCACAGATACGCAGTATTTT. This translates into CASSYGGLGTDTQYF. The V and J genes are TRBV6-5 and TRBJ2-3; weak D call: TRBD2 (6 bases). V shed 2 bases and J shed 1 base, with 10 bases lying between them. The CDR3 has 15 residues. Per germline, CDR1 MNHEY and CDR2 SVGAGI.

The chain recombines TRBV27 with TRBJ1-1, with D uncertain. Germline V gives CDR1 MNHEY, CDR2 SMNVEV (reference sequence). Trimming shortened V by 6 bases and J by 1 base, and 12 bases separated the two germline ends. The CDR3 contains 14 residues. CDR3 loop: CASSPLAPNTEAFF. CDR3 DNA sequence: TGTGCCAGCAGCCCATTGGCCCCGAACACTGAAGCTTTCTTT.

V usage is TRBV6-1 and J usage is TRBJ1-5; D uncertain. CDR1 is MNHNS, CDR2 SASEGT, per germline. CDR3 length: 17 amino acids. V was cut by 3 bases and J by 0 bases, with 15 bases left in between. For the CDR3, the DNA is TGTGCCAGCAGTGAGAGGCTCAGCTACTATAGCAATCAGCCCCAGCATTTT. Its protein is CASSERLSYYSNQPQHF.

In regard to this clone: A much larger clone lies one base from this, so it may be a read error. V is TRBV7-6 and J is TRBJ2-2; D not certain. V lost 3 bases, J lost 4 bases, and 0 bases lay in between. CDR3 length: 11 amino acids. Germline V gene data show CDR1 as SGHVS and CDR2 as FNYEAQ. CDR3 amino acids: CASSFTGELFF. The CDR3 DNA reads as TGTGCCAGCAGCTTCACCGGGGAGCTGTTTTTT.

A remark on this clone: The same CDR3 is also encoded by other DNA sequences in this sample. J is TRBJ2-7 and V is TRBV10-3; D unresolved. The germline V gene encodes CDR1 ENHRY and CDR2 SYGVKD. The CDR3 is made up of 12 amino acids. V was clipped by 3 bases and J by 2 bases, with 5 bases between them. This CDR3 reads CAISEGTYEQYF. CDR3 nucleotides: TGTGCCATCAGTGAAGGTACCTACGAGCAGTACTTC.

CDR3 nucleotides: TGTGCCAGCAGCCCAAGACTAGCAATCACAGATACGCAGTATTTT. It specifies CASSPRLAITDTQYF. V and J are TRBV6-5 and TRBJ2-3, with TRBD2 matching 7 bases. CDR1 and CDR2 from the germline V gene are MNHEY and SVGAGI. V trimming: 6 bases; J trimming: 2 bases; junction bases outside the gene matches: 8. This CDR3 comprises 15 residues.

The chain recombines TRBV7-3 with TRBJ1-2; D gene ambiguous. Between the trimmed V and J ends, which lost 4 bases and 8 bases, there was a span of 17 bases. The CDR3 is made up of 14 amino acids. CDR1 is SGHTA, CDR2 FQGTGA, per germline. In DNA form, the CDR3 reads TGTGCCAGCAGCTCCATTGGCCTCAGAAGGGGCTACACCTTC. Encoded protein: CASSSIGLRRGYTF. The complete variable domain, with remaining parts taken from reference TRBV7-3 and TRBJ1-2, reads GAGVSQTPSNKVTEKGKYVELRCDPISGHTALYWYRQSLGQGPEFLIYFQGTGAADDSGLPNDRFFAVRPEGSVSTLKIQRTERGDSAVYLCASSSIGLRRGYTFGSGTRLTVV.

The V gene is TRBV5-1, the J gene TRBJ2-1, with D unclear. V was trimmed by 1 base and J by 0 bases, leaving 14 bases between them. From germline, CDR1 is SGHRS and CDR2 YFSETQ. CDR3 length: 17 residues. For the CDR3, the DNA is TGCGCCAGCAGCTTGCGTTTCTTCAAGAGCTCCTACAATGAGCAGTTCTTC. Translated: CASSLRFFKSSYNEQFF.

This sequence joins TRBV4-1 and TRBJ2-7; D possibly corresponds to TRBD1 (6 bases). The CDR3 is 14 residues long. Trimming cost V 0 bases and J 6 bases, with 12 bases left between them. Germline CDR1 reads MGHRA; CDR2 reads YSYEKL. CDR3 amino acids: CASSQDSSGVEQYF. In nucleotides, the CDR3 is TGCGCCAGCAGCCAAGATAGTTCAGGGGTCGAGCAGTACTTC.

This chain joins TRBV28 and TRBJ2-7; maybe TRBD1 (5 bases). The CDR3 runs 15 residues. The ends were cut back, 2 bases at V and 3 bases at J, with 14 bases in the middle. Germline CDR1 is MDHEN and CDR2 is SYDVKM. The CDR3 nucleotides read TGTGCCAGCAGTTTAACGACAGCTAAATACTACGAGCAGTACTTC. Translated: CASSLTTAKYYEQYF.

V gene TRBV6-1 combines with J gene TRBJ2-1; D not certain. In germline, CDR1 is MNHNS, CDR2 SASEGT. Trimming pared 10 bases from V and 7 bases from J, leaving 20 bases between. CDR3 length equals 14 residues. In nucleotides, the CDR3 is TGTGCCACCTCACCGTCTCGGAGCAGGAATGAGCAGTTCTTC. It is translated as CATSPSRSRNEQFF.

The genes are TRBV18 and TRBJ2-3; D is unresolved. CDR1 is KGHSH and CDR2 is LQKENI in the germline V gene. V was pared by 5 bases and J by 6 bases, with 12 bases between. The CDR3 is made up of 13 amino acids. The CDR3 protein is CASSEGVQDTQYF. The DNA of the CDR3 is TGTGCCAGCTCAGAAGGCGTCCAGGATACGCAGTATTTT.

This clone was recorded a few times. Other DNA sequences in the same sample also yield this CDR3. V and J are TRBV18 and TRBJ1-5, with a tentative D call TRBD1 (5 bases). Trimming stripped 3 bases from V and 1 base from J, with 7 bases between. Per germline, CDR1 KGHSH and CDR2 LQKENI. This CDR3 contains 14 residues. The CDR3 DNA reads as TGTGCCAGCTCACCGGGACGGAGCAATCAGCCCCAGCATTTT. Its translation: CASSPGRSNQPQHF.